These 27 T cell receptor beta chains were sequenced from one sample in a study of post-analysis software for immune sequencing data. No cognate antigen is known for these TCRs. cDNA libraries of TCR beta carried unique molecular identifiers. MiXCR, run by TCRdb on the PCR reads, gives a single entry per CDR3 protein. The table includes about 460,000 distinct CDR3 sequences, around 40% detected once. Points from the study as a whole: Patients carried four or five TRBV segments more frequently than controls did, and TRBV5-6, TRBV5-1 and TRBV20-1 were among them.

Sequencing used blood. These receptors were taken from a girl aged 5 to 17 with multiple sclerosis.

The V and J genes are TRBV12-3 or TRBV12-4 and TRBJ1-1; 7 bases align to TRBD1. The CDR3 contains 14 residues. V was clipped by 3 bases and J by 2 bases; unmatched bases: 3. CDR3 nucleotides: TGTGCCAGCAGTTTGACAGGGATAAACACTGAAGCTTTCTTT. This gives the protein CASSLTGINTEAFF.

This clonotype was observed a handful of times. This sequence joins TRBV2 and TRBJ1-5; D remains unclear. Germline V CDR1 and CDR2: SNHLY, FYNNEI. V was cut by 4 bases and J by 10 bases, with 8 bases left in between. The CDR3 loop spans 11 amino acids. Written as DNA, the CDR3 is TGTGCCAGCAGTGCGGGGAAACCCCAGCATTTT. Amino acid sequence: CASSAGKPQHF. Complete variable domain (other parts from reference TRBV2 and TRBJ1-5): EPEVTQTPSHQVTQMGQEVILRCVPISNHLYFYWYRQILGQKVEFLVSFYNNEISEKSEIFDDQFSVERPDGSNFTLKIRSTKLEDSAMYFCASSAGKPQHFGDGTRLSIL.

The chain links TRBV20-1 to TRBJ2-1; 8 bases align to TRBD2. The V and J ends lost 6 bases and 5 bases, in that order; junction bases with no gene match: 9. Germline V CDR1 and CDR2: DFQATT, SNEGSKA (reference sequence). The CDR3 runs 14 residues. This CDR3 reads CSAPRLAGNNEQFF. DNA of the CDR3: TGCAGTGCCCCCCGGCTAGCGGGTAACAATGAGCAGTTCTTC.

The chain combines TRBV5-1 with TRBJ2-7; the D is unclear. Germline CDR1 is SGHRS and CDR2 is YFSETQ. This CDR3 is 15 amino acids long. The V end lost 0 bases, the J end lost 7 bases, and 17 bases lay between the germline ends. This chain's CDR3 is CASSLEGSRYNEQYF. The DNA of the CDR3 is TGCGCCAGCAGCTTGGAGGGCTCCCGATACAATGAGCAGTACTTC.

The chain employs TRBV27 and TRBJ2-7; 9 nucleotides match TRBD2. V lost 5 bases to trimming and J lost 5 bases; unmatched junction nucleotides: 10. The V gene's germline CDR1 is MNHEY and CDR2 SMNVEV (reference sequence). The CDR3 runs to 15 residues. CDR3: CASSPSVAGDHEQYF. CDR3 DNA sequence: TGTGCCAGCAGTCCCTCCGTAGCGGGAGATCACGAGCAGTACTTC.

The chain is built from TRBV6-6 and TRBJ2-2; 12 bases agree with TRBD2. Germline CDR1 is MNHNY and CDR2 is SVGAGI (reference sequence). V lost 6 bases, J lost 6 bases, and 8 bases stayed unmatched. This CDR3 is 16 amino acids long. DNA for the CDR3: TGTGCCAGCAGGAACCTAGCGGGAGGGGTGGCCGGGGAGCTGTTTTTT. Translating gives CASRNLAGGVAGELFF.

The gene calls are TRBV9 and TRBJ2-7, with D maybe TRBD1 (6 bases). Germline lookup yields CDR1 SGDLS and CDR2 YYNGEE. The CDR3 covers 15 residues. Trimming left V 0 bases short and J 3 bases short, with 13 bases between. CDR3 in amino acids: CASSVAPQGYYEQYF. CDR3 bases: TGTGCCAGCAGCGTAGCCCCACAGGGATACTACGAGCAGTACTTC.

Ten or more counts support this clonotype. V and J are TRBV7-2 and TRBJ2-4; 13 bases map to TRBD2. The CDR3 sequence is 17 residues long. The V gene end was trimmed by 5 bases and the J gene end by 7 bases; junction bases not matched to a gene: 11. Germline loops: CDR1 SGHTA, CDR2 FQGNSA. DNA of the CDR3: TGTGCCAGCAGCCTAACTAGCGGGAGGGCCCTCGGGAACATTCAGTACTTC. Amino acids: CASSLTSGRALGNIQYF.

The rearrangement joins TRBV5-1 to TRBJ2-7; D may be TRBD1 (5 bases). This CDR3 has 14 residues. Germline CDR1 and CDR2: SGHRS and YFSETQ. V was clipped by 2 bases and J by 0 bases, with 9 bases between them. The CDR3 loop reads CASSLPTASYEQYF. The DNA of the CDR3 is TGCGCCAGCAGCTTACCGACAGCCTCCTACGAGCAGTACTTC.

The rearrangement joins TRBV5-1 to TRBJ1-2, with TRBD1 identical over 7 bases. Germline trimming cut 0 bases from V and 0 bases from J; bases unmatched to any gene: 5. The germline CDR1 and CDR2 sequences are SGHRS and YFSETQ. This CDR3 spans 16 amino acids. CDR3: CASSLGDRSTNYGYTF. For the CDR3, the DNA is TGCGCCAGCAGCTTGGGGGACAGATCTACTAACTATGGCTACACCTTC.

This clonotype turned up a few times. The chain couples TRBV20-1 to TRBJ2-1; no firm D call. Germline V gene sequence: CDR1 DFQATT, CDR2 SNEGSKA (reference sequence). The V gene lost 1 base and the J gene lost 3 bases, with 13 bases spanning the gap. The CDR3 length is 15 residues. CDR3 loop: CSARGFQPNYNEQFF. CDR3 in DNA: TGCAGTGCTAGAGGCTTCCAGCCGAACTACAATGAGCAGTTCTTC.

This clonotype was seen a few times. The rearrangement uses TRBV7-9 and TRBJ2-7, with D possibly being TRBD2 (6 bases). CDR1 and CDR2 from the germline V gene are SEHNR and FQNEAQ (reference sequence). CDR3 size: 13 residues. Trimming removed 5 bases from V and 5 bases from J, with 13 bases in between. Written as DNA, the CDR3 is TGTGCCAGCAGCCCGCGGGGCCCGAACGAGCAGTACTTC. Translating it yields CASSPRGPNEQYF.

This clonotype was seen only a few times. The genes are TRBV7-9 and TRBJ2-5; 8 bases align to TRBD2. Per germline, CDR1 SEHNR and CDR2 FQNEAQ (reference sequence). Trimming at V came to 5 bases and at J to 5 bases, leaving 13 bases not matched to a gene. There are 16 residues in the CDR3. The CDR3 nucleotides read TGTGCCAGCAGCGAAGGGAGCGGGAGCCCCGGGGAGACCCAGTACTTC. Translation gives CASSEGSGSPGETQYF. Together with reference TRBV7-9 and TRBJ2-5, the CDR3 gives the full variable domain: DTGVSQNPRHKITKRGQNVTFRCDPISEHNRLYWYRQTLGQGPEFLTYFQNEAQLEKSRLLSDRFSAERPKGSFSTLEIQRTEQGDSAMYLCASSEGSGSPGETQYFGPGTRLLVL.

The chain joins TRBV12-3 or TRBV12-4 to TRBJ2-7; 11 positions match TRBD1. This CDR3 has 15 amino acids. Trimming cost V 6 bases and J 2 bases; bases outside gene matches: 6. Written as DNA, the CDR3 is TGTGCCAGCAGCACCGGGACAGGGGGGGCCTACGAGCAGTACTTC. Protein product: CASSTGTGGAYEQYF.

This clonotype has only a few counts. The chain is built from TRBV7-6 and TRBJ2-5; TRBD2 agrees at 9 bases. The CDR3 loop spans 14 amino acids. The trim removed 5 bases at V and 3 bases at J, leaving 4 bases unmatched. Germline V gives CDR1 SGHVS, CDR2 FNYEAQ. This CDR3 is CASSPRLAEETQYF. The CDR3 nucleotides are TGTGCCAGCAGCCCTAGACTAGCGGAAGAGACCCAGTACTTC.

The chain recombines TRBV10-3 with TRBJ2-1, with TRBD2 identical over 13 bases. V was pared by 7 bases and J by 9 bases, with 3 bases of the junction left unmatched. This CDR3 spans 13 amino acids. The V gene's germline CDR1 is ENHRY and CDR2 SYGVKD. In DNA form, the CDR3 reads TGTGCCATCATGACTAGCGGGAGGTTTGAGCAGTTCTTC. Protein product: CAIMTSGRFEQFF.

V usage is TRBV5-6 and J usage is TRBJ2-3, with 7 positions matching TRBD1. CDR1 and CDR2 (germline): SGHDT, YYEEEE. The CDR3 is 15 amino acids. V lost 2 bases and J lost 3; bases outside the gene matches: 6. The CDR3 nucleotides read TGTGCCAGCAGCTTAATCAGGGGGTTGACAGATACGCAGTATTTT. It encodes CASSLIRGLTDTQYF.

The chain carries TRBV7-6 and TRBJ2-3; TRBD2 matches 9 bases. With V trimmed by 3 bases and J by 2 bases, 6 bases remained unmatched. The CDR3 spans 16 residues. CDR1 and CDR2 from the germline V gene are SGHVS and FNYEAQ. CDR3 DNA: TGTGCCAGCAGCTTGGGGACTAGCAGGATCACAGATACGCAGTATTTT. This gives the protein CASSLGTSRITDTQYF.

The J gene is TRBJ1-1, the V gene TRBV7-9, with D perhaps matching TRBD1 (5 bases). Trimming removed 1 base from V and 7 bases from J, with 13 bases in between. Germline V gene lookup returns CDR1 SEHNR and CDR2 FQNEAQ (reference sequence). This CDR3 is built from 14 residues. The CDR3 DNA reads TGTGCCAGCAGCTTAGGGGGGGAGGTACGTGAAGCTTTCTTT. It translates to CASSLGGEVREAFF.

This clonotype was observed a handful of times. A read error may produce the germline difference seen at one junction end. The chain employs TRBV29-1 and TRBJ1-1, with D unclear. The length of the CDR3 is 13 residues. CDR1 and CDR2 (germline): SQVTM, ANQGSEA. The CDR3 loop is CSVDGRLNTEAFF. CDR3 coding DNA: TGCAGCGTTGACGGCCGATTGAACACTGAGGCTTTCTTT. Together with reference TRBV29-1 and TRBJ1-1, the CDR3 gives the full variable domain: SAVISQKPSRDICQRGTSLTIQCQVDSQVTMMFWYRQQPGQSLTLIATANQGSEATYESGFVIDKFPISRPNLTFSTLTVSNMSPEDSSIYLCSVDGRLNTEAFFGQGTRLTVV.

This clonotype was counted only a few times. The V call is TRBV14, the J call TRBJ1-2; no definite D call. Germline CDR1 SGHDN, CDR2 FVKESK. V was shortened by 0 bases and J by 8 bases, with 10 bases between the two germline ends. CDR3 size: 13 residues. The CDR3 loop reads CASSQDRGRGYTF. CDR3 bases: TGTGCCAGCAGCCAAGACAGAGGTCGGGGCTACACCTTC. The entire variable domain, with the rest obtained from reference TRBV14 and TRBJ1-2, is as follows: EAGVTQFPSHSVIEKGQTVTLRCDPISGHDNLYWYRRVMGKEIKFLLHFVKESKQDESGMPNNRFLAERTGGTYSTLKVQPAELEDSGVYFCASSQDRGRGYTFGSGTRLTVV.

The chain links TRBV20-1 to TRBJ2-5; tentatively, D is TRBD1 or TRBD2 (5 bases each). The V gene's germline CDR1 is DFQATT and CDR2 SNEGSKA (reference sequence). Trimming removed 5 bases at V and 4 bases at J, with 20 bases between. This CDR3 region has 15 residues. The CDR3 sequence is CSAGGMVSLGETQYF. The CDR3, as DNA: TGCAGTGCTGGGGGTATGGTGTCGTTGGGAGAGACCCAGTACTTC.

V is TRBV12-3 or TRBV12-4 and J is TRBJ2-7; 7 bases align to TRBD1. CDR3 size: 13 residues. V gave up 2 bases and J gave up 6 bases; unmatched junction bases: 4. CDR3 coding DNA: TGTGCCAGCAGTTTACAGGGGGTTAGCGAGCAGTACTTC. It specifies CASSLQGVSEQYF.

This clonotype turned up a few times. The rearrangement uses TRBV9 and TRBJ2-5; 7 bases line up with TRBD1. With the DNA end fitting TRBJ2-1 better, the J assignment may be wrong. Germline V gene sequence: CDR1 SGDLS, CDR2 YYNGEE. The CDR3 consists of 16 residues. The CDR3 DNA is TGTGCCAGCACTCGATGGACAGGTGGTCGCCAAGAGACCCAGTTCTTC. Translating gives CASTRWTGGRQETQFF.

This clonotype was recorded a few times. The chain uses TRBV29-1 and TRBJ2-7; no reliable D call. Germline CDR1 is SQVTM and CDR2 is ANQGSEA. CDR3 length equals 13 residues. DNA of the CDR3: TGCAGTATCTCGGGCAGAAGTACCTACGAGCAGTACTTC. Translated, it gives CSISGRSTYEQYF.

The genes are TRBV27 and TRBJ1-2; D may be TRBD1 (5 bases). Germline V CDR1 and CDR2: MNHEY, SMNVEV (reference sequence). The CDR3 spans 15 residues. Trimming removed 5 bases at V and 4 bases at J, with 17 bases between. The DNA for the CDR3 is TGTGCCAGCAGTGCGGGGGGAGGGGTTGGCTATGGCTACACCTTC. This sequence encodes CASSAGGGVGYGYTF.

This chain uses TRBV4-3 with TRBJ2-1; 8 bases map to TRBD2. The germline V gene encodes CDR1 LGHNA and CDR2 YSLEER. The trim removed 1 base at V and 2 bases at J, leaving 4 bases unmatched. The CDR3 covers 16 residues. The CDR3 bases are TGCGCCAGCAGCCAAGCAGCGGGAGAGCCCTACAATGAGCAGTTCTTC. Translated, it gives CASSQAAGEPYNEQFF.